This record covers a single TCR beta chain. Its specificity is unknown. Only in-frame clones appear in the TCRdb table, and some are missing; sequencing was by immunoSEQ multiplex PCR. The repertoire consists of about 120,000 clones, with 70% to 90% occurring once and the leading ten covering about 15%. The data were taken from a study of T cell responses to AZD1222 COVID-19 vaccine. Regarding the study as a whole: Two AZD1222 doses significantly raised spike-specific TCR breadth and depth over controls.

The sequenced sample was peripheral blood, obtained 28 days after the second AZD1222 dose. This TCR derives from an adult who received the AZD1222 COVID-19 vaccine.

CDR3 in amino acids: CSARLAEKLFF. Written as DNA, the CDR3 is TGCAGTGCGAGGTTGGCTGAAAAACTGTTTTTT. The chain is built from TRBV20-1 and TRBJ1-4, with no clear D. Between the trimmed V and J ends, which lost 6 bases and 7 bases, there was a span of 9 bases. This CDR3 contains 11 residues. The V gene's germline CDR1 is DFQATT and CDR2 SNEGSKA (reference sequence).